The text below deals with one T cell receptor (beta chain). What it binds is not known. Each TCR beta library was made by quantitative 5'-RACE that incorporated molecular barcodes. TCRdb reprocessed the 5' RACE reads with MiXCR, giving one entry per CDR3 protein. The table lists 650,000 to 800,000 distinct CDR3 sequences, around 19% of them singletons. This CDR3 region has 12 residues. V trimming: 6 bases; J trimming: 5 bases; junction bases outside the gene matches: 6. Germline lookup yields CDR1 SQVTM and CDR2 ANQGSEA. This sample was included in a study of CD8 T cells in ankylosing spondylitis. Overall study results and limits: Researchers reportedly found disease-linked clones significantly enriched in matched ankylosing spondylitis synovial fluid. The authors found the disease-linked clones to be CD8+ and relatively rare in peripheral blood. Some motif variants were previously reported in reactive arthritis synovial fluid and blood. Made up of several highly homologous variants, a TCR beta motif appeared characteristic of ankylosing spondylitis blood.

Sequencing input: blood, either unsorted or a sorted T cell fraction (not recorded which). The chain has TRBV29-1 and TRBJ1-1; 7 bases are a match to TRBD1. The TCR was taken from a male donor with ankylosing spondylitis. The CDR3 nucleotides read TGCAGCGTCGTTCCAGGGGGGACTGAAGCTTTCTTT. It yields the protein CSVVPGGTEAFF.